This T cell receptor beta chain was identified in a study of regulatory T cells in long-lasting Graves disease. Documented time point: persistent/refractory GD, antithyroid drugs over 5 years with positive TRAb. Making the TCR library involved RNA that had been extracted from PBMCs. This clonotype was seen a few times. From germline, CDR1 is LNHDA and CDR2 SQIVND (reference sequence). This CDR3 comprises 15 residues. Trimming shortened V by 7 bases and J by 2 bases, and 14 bases separated the two germline ends. Library construction for TCR beta used iRepertoire HTBI primers and Arm-PCR of CDR3 regions. TCRdb re-called the multiplex PCR reads through MiXCR, storing one row per CDR3 protein. The sample lists a few hundred thousand distinct CDR3 sequences, 21% occurring once.

The V and J genes are TRBV19 and TRBJ2-2; D might be TRBD2 (6 bases). This clonotype originated in a female donor with Graves disease. The sequences come from peripheral blood mononuclear cells (PBMCs), collected when the disease was refractory, from a patient treated with antithyroid drugs. The CDR3 nucleotides read TGTGCCAGTACGCTCCGGGACTCAAACACCGGGGAGCTGTTTTTT. It translates to CASTLRDSNTGELFF.